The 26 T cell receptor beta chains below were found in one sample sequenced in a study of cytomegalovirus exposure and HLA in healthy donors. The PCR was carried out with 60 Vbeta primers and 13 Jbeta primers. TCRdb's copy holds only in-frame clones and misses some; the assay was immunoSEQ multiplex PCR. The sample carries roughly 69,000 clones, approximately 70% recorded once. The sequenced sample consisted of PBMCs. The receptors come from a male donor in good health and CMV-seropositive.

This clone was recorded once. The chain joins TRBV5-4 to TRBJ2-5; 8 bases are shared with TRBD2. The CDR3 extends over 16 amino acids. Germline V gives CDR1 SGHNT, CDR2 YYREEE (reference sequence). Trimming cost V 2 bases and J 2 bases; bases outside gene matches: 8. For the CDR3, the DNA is TGTGCCAGCAGCTTCGCGGGGGGACTGGGGCAAGAGACCCAGTACTTC. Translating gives CASSFAGGLGQETQYF. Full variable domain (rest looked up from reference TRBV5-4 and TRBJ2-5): ETGVTQSPTHLIKTRGQQVTLRCSSQSGHNTVSWYQQALGQGPQFIFQYYREEENGRGNFPPRFSGLQFPNYSSELNVNALELDDSALYLCASSFAGGLGQETQYFGPGTRLLVL.

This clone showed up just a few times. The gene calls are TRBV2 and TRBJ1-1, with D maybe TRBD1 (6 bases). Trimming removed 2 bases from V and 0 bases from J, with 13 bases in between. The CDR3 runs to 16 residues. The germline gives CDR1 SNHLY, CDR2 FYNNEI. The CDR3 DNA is TGTGCCAGCAGTGAACCCCCTGGGGGCTTGAACACTGAAGCTTTCTTT. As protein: CASSEPPGGLNTEAFF.

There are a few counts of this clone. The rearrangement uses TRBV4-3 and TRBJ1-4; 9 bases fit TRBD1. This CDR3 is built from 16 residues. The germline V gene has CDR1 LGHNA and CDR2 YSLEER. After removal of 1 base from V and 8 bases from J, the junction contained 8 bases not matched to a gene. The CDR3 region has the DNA TGCGCCAGCAGCCAAGTGTGGGGGACAGGGAGGGAAAAACTGTTTTTT. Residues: CASSQVWGTGREKLFF.

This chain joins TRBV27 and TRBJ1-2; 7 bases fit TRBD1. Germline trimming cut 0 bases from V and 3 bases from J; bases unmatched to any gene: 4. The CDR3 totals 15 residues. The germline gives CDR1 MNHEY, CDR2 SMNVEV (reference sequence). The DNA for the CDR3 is TGTGCCAGCAGTTTATCCCGGGACAGCTACTATGGCTACACCTTC. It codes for CASSLSRDSYYGYTF.

CDR3 coding DNA: TGTGCCAGCAGCGCCGAGGCCTCGAACACTGAAGCTTTCTTT. Amino acid sequence: CASSAEASNTEAFF. The rearrangement joins TRBV6-5 to TRBJ1-1; D unresolved. The CDR3 is 14 residues long. Germline-derived CDR1 and CDR2 are MNHEY and SVGAGI. Trimming took 6 bases from V and 1 from J, leaving 12 bases between them.

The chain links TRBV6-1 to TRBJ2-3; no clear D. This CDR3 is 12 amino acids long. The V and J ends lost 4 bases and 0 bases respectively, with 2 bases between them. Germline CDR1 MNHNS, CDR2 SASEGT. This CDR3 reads CASSASTDTQYF. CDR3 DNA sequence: TGTGCCAGCAGTGCTAGCACAGATACGCAGTATTTT.

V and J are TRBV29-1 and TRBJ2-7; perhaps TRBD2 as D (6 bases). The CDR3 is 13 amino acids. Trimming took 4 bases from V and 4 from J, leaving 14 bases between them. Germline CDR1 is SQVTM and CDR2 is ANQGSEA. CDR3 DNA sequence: TGCAGCGTTGGACTGGCGGGAATGTACGAGCAGTACTTC. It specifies CSVGLAGMYEQYF.

CDR3 nucleotides: TGTGCCAGCAGTTACGCCACGACAGGGAATGAGCCCCAGCATTTT. It encodes CASSYATTGNEPQHF. The rearrangement uses TRBV6-5 and TRBJ1-5; 7 bases are a match to TRBD1. The CDR3 contains 15 residues. CDR1 is MNHEY and CDR2 is SVGAGI in the germline V gene. The V segment lost 2 bases and the J segment 8 bases; nucleotides outside the gene matches: 9.

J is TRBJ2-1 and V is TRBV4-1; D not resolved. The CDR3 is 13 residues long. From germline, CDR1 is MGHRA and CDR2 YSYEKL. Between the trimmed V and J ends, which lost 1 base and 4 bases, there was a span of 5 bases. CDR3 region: CASSQGEYNEQFF. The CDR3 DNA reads TGCGCCAGCAGCCAAGGAGAATACAATGAGCAGTTCTTC.

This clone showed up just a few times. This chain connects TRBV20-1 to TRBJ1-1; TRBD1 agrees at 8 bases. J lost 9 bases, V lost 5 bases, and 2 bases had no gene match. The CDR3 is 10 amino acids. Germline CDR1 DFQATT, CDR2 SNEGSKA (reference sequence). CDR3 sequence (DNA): TGCAGTGCTCAGGGGGCGCAAGCTTTCTTT. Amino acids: CSAQGAQAFF.

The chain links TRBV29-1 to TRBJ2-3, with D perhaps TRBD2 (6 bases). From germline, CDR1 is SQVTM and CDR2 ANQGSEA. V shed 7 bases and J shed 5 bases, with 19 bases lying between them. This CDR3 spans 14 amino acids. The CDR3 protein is CSARGGIHGDTQYF. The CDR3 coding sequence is TGCAGCGCCCGTGGAGGGATCCACGGAGATACGCAGTATTTT.

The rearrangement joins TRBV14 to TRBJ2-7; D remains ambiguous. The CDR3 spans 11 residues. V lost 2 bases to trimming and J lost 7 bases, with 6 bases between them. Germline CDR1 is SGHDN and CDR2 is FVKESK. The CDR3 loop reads CASSQFGEQYF. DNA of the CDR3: TGTGCCAGCAGCCAATTCGGTGAGCAGTACTTC.

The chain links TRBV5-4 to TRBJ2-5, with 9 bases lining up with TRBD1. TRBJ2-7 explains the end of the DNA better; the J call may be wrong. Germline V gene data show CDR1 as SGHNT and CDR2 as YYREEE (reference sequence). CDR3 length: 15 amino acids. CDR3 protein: CASSTRDRASYEQYF. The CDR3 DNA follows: TGTGCCAGCAGCACCCGGGACAGGGCGTCCTACGAGCAGTACTTC.

CDR3 sequence reads: CAWRLVRNEQFF. CDR3 coding DNA: TGTGCCTGGAGACTAGTCCGTAATGAGCAGTTCTTC. The chain couples TRBV30 to TRBJ2-1; the D gene is possibly TRBD2 (5 bases). V was clipped by 3 bases and J by 7 bases, with 10 bases between them. The germline V gene encodes CDR1 GTSNPN and CDR2 SVGIG (reference sequence). This CDR3 comprises 12 residues. Drawing the rest from reference TRBV30 and TRBJ2-1, the complete variable domain is SQTIHQWPATLVQPVGSPLSLECTVEGTSNPNLYWYRQAAGRGLQLLFYSVGIGQISSEVPQNLSASRPQDRQFILSSKKLLLSDSGFYLCAWRLVRNEQFFGPGTRLTVL.

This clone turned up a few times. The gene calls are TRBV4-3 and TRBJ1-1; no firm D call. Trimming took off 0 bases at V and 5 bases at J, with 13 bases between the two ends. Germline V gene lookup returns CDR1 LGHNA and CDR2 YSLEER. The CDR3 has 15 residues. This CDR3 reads CASSQDSRGGTEAFF. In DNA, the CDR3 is TGCGCCAGCAGCCAAGATTCGCGGGGTGGTACTGAAGCTTTCTTT.

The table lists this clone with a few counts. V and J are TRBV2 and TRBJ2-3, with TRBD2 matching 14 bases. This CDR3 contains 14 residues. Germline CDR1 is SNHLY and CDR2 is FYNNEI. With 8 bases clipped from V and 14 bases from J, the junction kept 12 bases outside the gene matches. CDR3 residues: CASGPGLAGVQRYF. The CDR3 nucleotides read TGTGCCAGCGGACCGGGACTAGCGGGGGTACAGAGGTATTTT. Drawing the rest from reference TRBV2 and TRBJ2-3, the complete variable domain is EPEVTQTPSHQVTQMGQEVILRCVPISNHLYFYWYRQILGQKVEFLVSFYNNEISEKSEIFDDQFSVERPDGSNFTLKIRSTKLEDSAMYFCASGPGLAGVQRYFGPGTRLTVL.

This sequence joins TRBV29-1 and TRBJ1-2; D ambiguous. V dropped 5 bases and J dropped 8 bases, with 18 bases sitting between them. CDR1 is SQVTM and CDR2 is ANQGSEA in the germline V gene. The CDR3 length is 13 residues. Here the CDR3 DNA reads TGCAGCGTTAATATTAGGGAGGGAGGCGGCTACACCTTC. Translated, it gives CSVNIREGGGYTF.

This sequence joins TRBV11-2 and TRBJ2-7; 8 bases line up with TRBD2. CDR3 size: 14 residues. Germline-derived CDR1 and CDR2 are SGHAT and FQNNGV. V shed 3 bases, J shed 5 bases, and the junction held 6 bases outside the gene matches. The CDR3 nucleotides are TGTGCCAGCAGCTTGGGGACTAGGAGGCACGAGCAGTACTTC. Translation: CASSLGTRRHEQYF.

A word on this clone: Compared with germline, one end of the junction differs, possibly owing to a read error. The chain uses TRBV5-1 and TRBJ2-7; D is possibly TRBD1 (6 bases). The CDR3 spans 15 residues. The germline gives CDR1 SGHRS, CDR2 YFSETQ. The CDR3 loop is CASNLQGSRADELYF. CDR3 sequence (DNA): TGCGCCAGCAACCTACAGGGCTCTCGTGCGGACGAGCTGTACTTC.

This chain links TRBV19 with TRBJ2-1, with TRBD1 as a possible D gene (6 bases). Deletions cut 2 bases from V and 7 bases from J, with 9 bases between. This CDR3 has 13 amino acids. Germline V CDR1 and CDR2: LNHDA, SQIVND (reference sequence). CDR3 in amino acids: CASSIPTGNEQFF. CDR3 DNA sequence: TGTGCCAGTAGTATACCCACAGGGAATGAGCAGTTCTTC.

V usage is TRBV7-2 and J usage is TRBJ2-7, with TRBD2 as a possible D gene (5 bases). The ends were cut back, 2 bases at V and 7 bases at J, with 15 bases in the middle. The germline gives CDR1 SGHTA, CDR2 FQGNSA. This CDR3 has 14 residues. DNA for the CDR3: TGTGCCAGCAGCTTAAGTGGAGGCCAACGGGAGCAGTACTTC. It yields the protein CASSLSGGQREQYF.

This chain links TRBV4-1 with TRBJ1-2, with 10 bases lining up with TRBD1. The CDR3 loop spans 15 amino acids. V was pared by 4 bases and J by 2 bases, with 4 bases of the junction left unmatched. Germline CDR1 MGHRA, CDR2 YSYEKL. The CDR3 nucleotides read TGCGCCAGCAGCCTTGAGGGACAGGGGAACTATGGCTACACCTTC. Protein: CASSLEGQGNYGYTF.

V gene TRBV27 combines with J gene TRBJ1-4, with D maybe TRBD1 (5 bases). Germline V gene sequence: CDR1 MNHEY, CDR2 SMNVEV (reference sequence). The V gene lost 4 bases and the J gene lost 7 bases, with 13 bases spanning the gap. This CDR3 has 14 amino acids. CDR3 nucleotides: TGTGCCAGCAGTTCCGGGGCGGGGGTTGAAAAACTGTTTTTT. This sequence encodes CASSSGAGVEKLFF.

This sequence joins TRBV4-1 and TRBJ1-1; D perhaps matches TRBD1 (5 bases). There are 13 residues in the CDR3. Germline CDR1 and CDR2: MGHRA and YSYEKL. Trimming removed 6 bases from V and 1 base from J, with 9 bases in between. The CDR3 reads CASSQTGNTEAFF. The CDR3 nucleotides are TGCGCCAGCAGTCAAACAGGGAACACTGAAGCTTTCTTT.

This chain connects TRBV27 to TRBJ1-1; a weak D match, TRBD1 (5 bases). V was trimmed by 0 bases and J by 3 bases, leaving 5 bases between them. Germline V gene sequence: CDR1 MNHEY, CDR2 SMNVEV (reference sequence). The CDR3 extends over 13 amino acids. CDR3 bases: TGTGCCAGCAGTTTATCAGGGGACACTGAAGCTTTCTTT. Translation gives CASSLSGDTEAFF.

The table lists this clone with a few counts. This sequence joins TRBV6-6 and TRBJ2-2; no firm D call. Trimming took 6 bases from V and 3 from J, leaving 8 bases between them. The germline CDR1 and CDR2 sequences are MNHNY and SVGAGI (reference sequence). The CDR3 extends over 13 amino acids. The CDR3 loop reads CASRTQYTGELFF. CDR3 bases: TGTGCCAGCAGGACACAGTACACCGGGGAGCTGTTTTTT.